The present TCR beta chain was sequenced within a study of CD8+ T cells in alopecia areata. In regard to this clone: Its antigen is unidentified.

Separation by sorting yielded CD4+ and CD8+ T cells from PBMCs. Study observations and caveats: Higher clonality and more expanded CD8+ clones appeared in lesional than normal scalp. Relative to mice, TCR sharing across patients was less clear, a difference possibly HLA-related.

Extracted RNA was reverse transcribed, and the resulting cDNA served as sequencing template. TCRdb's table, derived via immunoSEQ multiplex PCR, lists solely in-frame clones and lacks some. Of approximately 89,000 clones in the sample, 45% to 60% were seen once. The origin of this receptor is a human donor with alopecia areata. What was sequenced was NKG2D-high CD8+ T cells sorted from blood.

The DNA for the CDR3 is TGTGCCTGGAGTTCGAACTACAGGGTTGAGGAGCAGTACTTC. Translating gives CAWSSNYRVEEQYF. The chain is built from TRBV30 and TRBJ2-7, with TRBD1 as a possible D gene (6 bases). This CDR3 is built from 14 residues. Germline CDR1 is GTSNPN and CDR2 is SVGIG (reference sequence). V was cut by 2 bases and J by 7 bases, with 18 bases left in between.